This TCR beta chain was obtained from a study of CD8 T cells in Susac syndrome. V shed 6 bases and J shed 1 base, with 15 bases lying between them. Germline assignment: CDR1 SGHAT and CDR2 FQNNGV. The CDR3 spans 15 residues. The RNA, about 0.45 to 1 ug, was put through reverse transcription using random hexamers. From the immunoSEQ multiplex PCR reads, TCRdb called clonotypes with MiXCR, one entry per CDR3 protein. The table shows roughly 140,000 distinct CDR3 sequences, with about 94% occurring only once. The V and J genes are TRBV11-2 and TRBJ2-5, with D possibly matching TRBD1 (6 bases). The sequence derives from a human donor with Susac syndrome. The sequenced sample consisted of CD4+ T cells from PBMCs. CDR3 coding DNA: TGTGCCAGCAGGCGAGTTGGGACAACCCAAGAGACCCAGTACTTC. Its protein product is CASRRVGTTQETQYF.